This TCR beta chain was recovered during a study of blood T cell repertoires in COVID-19. Germline lookup yields CDR1 MNHEY and CDR2 SVGAGI. The V end lost 6 bases, the J end lost 0 bases, and 13 bases lay between the germline ends. The CDR3 totals 15 residues. Clones were sequenced by immunoSEQ multiplex PCR, and TCRdb holds only the in-frame ones, with some missing. The data hold almost 250,000 clones, with about 82% observed a single time. Sequenced input: peripheral blood. This TCR was sampled from a woman aged 80 or over with COVID-19, enrolled during active disease. The chain employs TRBV6-5 and TRBJ2-3; D remains unclear. The CDR3 is CASRWSGLSTDTQYF. The CDR3 DNA follows: TGTGCCAGCAGGTGGTCTGGGCTTAGCACAGATACGCAGTATTTT.